This section outlines one T cell receptor beta chain sequence together with its context. This CDR3 has 15 residues. Trimming cost V 4 bases and J 4 bases, with 16 bases left between them. Germline CDR1 reads SGHTA; CDR2 reads FQGTGA. The time point here: naive CD8 control sorted from an acute-time-point sample. Donors were people who inject drugs, followed every 3 months. Surface staining used CD3, CD8 and CD45RO, with dead cells excluded. Data came from immunoSEQ multiplex PCR; TCRdb stores just in-frame clones and leaves some out. The table has 35,000 to 40,000 clones, around nine tenths seen once. This record belongs to a study of CD8 T cells in acute hepatitis C reinfection. Overall study context: Sequences come from NS3-1073-specific CD8+ T cells, during acute infection and after clearance.

The sequence derives from a man younger than 40 with chronic hepatitis C. The specimen was naive CD8+ T cells from PBMCs. The chain recombines TRBV7-3 with TRBJ1-2, with D possibly being TRBD1 (6 bases). CDR3 nucleotide sequence: TGTGCCAGCAGCTCACAAACAGGGATGAGCTATGGCTACACCTTC. Translated: CASSSQTGMSYGYTF.